Listed here are 14 T cell receptor beta chains from one sample, sequenced in a study of early stage breast cancer tumors (dated by TCRdb to 2016 to 2017). The receptor library was made with the immunoSEQ multiplex PCR assay. Held by TCRdb, this immuneACCESS table contains in-frame sequences only and omits some clones. Under half of the omission traces to an unresolved V gene where checked; the cause of the rest is unknown. This sample has more than 55,000 clones in its table, and more than 60% of those were observed once. The ten largest clones take up 3% to 3.5% of the sample. Sequencing was carried out using blood. Every receptor here comes from a person aged 30 to 39 with breast cancer.

This clone was observed a single time. This chain connects TRBV27 to TRBJ1-1, with 9 positions matching TRBD1. The germline gives CDR1 MNHEY, CDR2 SMNVEV (reference sequence). Trimming took 7 bases from V and 1 from J; bases not matched to a gene: 1. The CDR3 contains 13 residues. As DNA, the CDR3 is TGTGCCAGCACGGGACAGGGGAACACTGAAGCTTTCTTT. This codes for CASTGQGNTEAFF.

The chain uses TRBV6-1 and TRBJ1-5; D might be TRBD1 (6 bases). This CDR3 has 15 residues. The V gene lost 9 bases and the J gene lost 0 bases, with 15 bases spanning the gap. Per germline, CDR1 MNHNS and CDR2 SASEGT. The CDR3 DNA reads TGTGCCAGTAATGGACAGCATTATAGCAATCAGCCCCAGCATTTT. Protein: CASNGQHYSNQPQHF.

The rearrangement uses TRBV5-6 and TRBJ1-2; D is perhaps TRBD1 (6 bases). CDR3 length equals 14 residues. The germline V and J ends were trimmed by 3 bases and 2 bases, with 11 bases remaining between them. Per the germline V gene, CDR1 is SGHDT and CDR2 is YYEEEE. The CDR3 sequence: CASSSRGLNYGYTF. The CDR3 DNA is TGTGCCAGCAGCTCCAGGGGTCTAAACTATGGCTACACCTTC.

The rearrangement uses TRBV27 and TRBJ1-1, with TRBD1 identical over 9 bases. Germline V gives CDR1 MNHEY, CDR2 SMNVEV (reference sequence). Trimming removed 6 bases from V and 11 bases from J; junction bases left unmatched: 13. The length of the CDR3 is 14 residues. The CDR3 nucleotides read TGTGCCAGCAGCCCGGACAGGGGATCTCGGGAGGCTTTCTTT. It specifies CASSPDRGSREAFF.

The chain couples TRBV5-5 to TRBJ1-1; D remains unclear. Germline CDR1 reads SGHKS; CDR2 reads YYEKEE (reference sequence). Deletions cut 1 base from V and 5 bases from J, with 9 bases between. This CDR3 has 13 amino acids. The CDR3 DNA follows: TGTGCCAGCAGCTTGTGGCGGAGGACTGAAGCTTTCTTT. Translating gives CASSLWRRTEAFF.

V and J are TRBV4-1 and TRBJ1-1; D unclear. CDR1 and CDR2 from the germline V gene are MGHRA and YSYEKL. There are 15 residues in the CDR3. Trimming pared 0 bases from V and 5 bases from J, leaving 13 bases between. The DNA of the CDR3 is TGCGCCAGCAGCCAAGAGGCGGTGGCCAGTACTGAAGCTTTCTTT. Encoded protein: CASSQEAVASTEAFF.

This rearrangement joins TRBV9 to TRBJ2-5; D ambiguous. V lost 0 bases, J lost 2 bases, and 5 bases lay in between. CDR1 SGDLS and CDR2 YYNGEE come from the germline V gene. The CDR3 has 13 amino acids. For the CDR3, the DNA is TGTGCCAGCAGCGTAGGGCAGCAAGAGACCCAGTACTTC. Translation gives CASSVGQQETQYF. The full variable domain, with the rest looked up from reference TRBV9 and TRBJ2-5, is DSGVTQTPKHLITATGQRVTLRCSPRSGDLSVYWYQQSLDQGLQFLIQYYNGEERAKGNILERFSAQQFPDLHSELNLSSLELGDSALYFCASSVGQQETQYFGPGTRLLVL.

This chain links TRBV5-1 with TRBJ1-3; perhaps TRBD1 as D (5 bases). The germline gives CDR1 SGHRS, CDR2 YFSETQ. Trimming pared 0 bases from V and 0 bases from J, leaving 7 bases between. The CDR3 is 15 amino acids. The CDR3 region is CASSLAGVSGNTIYF. The DNA for the CDR3 is TGCGCCAGCAGCTTGGCGGGGGTCTCTGGAAACACCATATATTTT.

The chain is built from TRBV18 and TRBJ1-5; weak D call: TRBD1 (5 bases). V was clipped by 3 bases and J by 5 bases, with 14 bases between them. CDR1 is KGHSH and CDR2 is LQKENI in the germline V gene. The CDR3 loop spans 15 amino acids. CDR3 nucleotides: TGTGCCAGCTCACCGGGCGCAGGGATTCATCAGCCCCAGCATTTT. As protein: CASSPGAGIHQPQHF.

The rearrangement links TRBV7-2 to TRBJ2-1; TRBD2 matches 8 bases. The CDR3 contains 12 residues. Trimming took 3 bases from V and 12 from J; bases not matched to a gene: 4. Germline CDR1 reads SGHTA; CDR2 reads FQGNSA. This CDR3 is CASSFTGTRQFF. The DNA of the CDR3 is TGTGCCAGCAGCTTTACCGGGACTAGGCAGTTCTTC.

The genes are TRBV4-1 and TRBJ2-5; TRBD1 is a possible D gene (6 bases). The J call may not be correct, given that the DNA end is closer to TRBJ2-7. From germline, CDR1 is MGHRA and CDR2 YSYEKL. The CDR3 extends over 15 amino acids. The CDR3 DNA reads TGCGCCAGCAGCCAAAGCCAGGGGATAACCTACGAGCAGTACTTC. This translates into CASSQSQGITYEQYF.

This chain joins TRBV27 and TRBJ2-3; perhaps D is TRBD1 or TRBD2 (5 bases each). V was pared by 5 bases and J by 6 bases, with 12 bases between. CDR3 length: 13 amino acids. Germline loops: CDR1 MNHEY, CDR2 SMNVEV (reference sequence). The CDR3 region is CASSVGEGDTQYF. The CDR3 bases are TGTGCCAGCAGTGTCGGAGAGGGGGATACGCAGTATTTT.

The sample holds one count of this clone. Here the CDR3 reads CASSSKTSSQETQYF. CDR3 nucleotide sequence: TGTGCCAGCAGCTCCAAGACTAGCAGCCAAGAGACCCAGTACTTC. This rearrangement joins TRBV7-9 to TRBJ2-5, with 7 bases aligning to TRBD2. J was trimmed by 1 base and V by 4 bases; bases with no gene match: 6. The CDR3 length is 15 residues. Germline V gene data show CDR1 as SEHNR and CDR2 as FQNEAQ (reference sequence).

The chain uses TRBV29-1 and TRBJ2-7, with TRBD1 matching over 8 bases. The CDR3 is 13 amino acids. V shed 6 bases, J shed 2 bases, and the junction held 6 bases outside the gene matches. Per the germline V gene, CDR1 is SQVTM and CDR2 is ANQGSEA. CDR3: CSVARTGTYEQYF. The DNA for the CDR3 is TGCAGCGTCGCCCGGACAGGGACCTACGAGCAGTACTTC.